Listed below are T cell receptor beta chains from one sample, sequenced in a study of blood T cell repertoires in COVID-19. Profiling relied on immunoSEQ multiplex PCR, and the TCRdb table lists in-frame clones only, not all of them. The sample includes 150,000 or so clones, roughly nine tenths of them seen just once. The sequencing input was peripheral blood. The receptors shown here come from a man in his sixties with acute or convalescent COVID-19. The CDR3 runs from the conserved cysteine through the conserved F or W. The D gene is left open where the match is weak. Rows give clone size only sometimes, using once, few, many, or a class for an expanded clone.

15	-	TRBJ1-5	TRBV12-5	TRBD1	TGTGCTAGTGGCTTTAGCGGGACAGGCAATCAGCCCCAGCATTTT	CASGFSGTGNQPQHF
14	-	TRBJ1-2	TRBV5-1	-	TGCGCCAGCAGCGAGGACAGCCGTAACTATGGCTACACCTTC	CASSEDSRNYGYTF
15	-	TRBJ2-1	TRBV5-1	TRBD2	TGCGCCAGCAGCACCGGGACTAGCCTCGACAATGAGCAGTTCTTC	CASSTGTSLDNEQFF
15	-	TRBJ2-3	TRBV27	-	TGTGCCAGCAGTTCCGGACAACGAATCACAGATACGCAGTATTTT	CASSSGQRITDTQYF
14	many	TRBJ1-1	TRBV7-2	TRBD1	TGTGCCAGCAGCTTAATGAGCAGGGGGACTGAAGCTTTCTTT	CASSLMSRGTEAFF
14	-	TRBJ2-1	TRBV7-3	TRBD1	TGTGCCAGCAGCTCCTCCGGGACAGTGTATGAGCAGTTCTTC	CASSSSGTVYEQFF
13	-	TRBJ2-3	TRBV19	TRBD1	TGTGCCACCAGGGACAGGGATGGGGATACGCAGTATTTT	CATRDRDGDTQYF
13	-	TRBJ2-7	TRBV7-9	-	TGTGCCAGCAGCTTAGTAAACACGTACGAGCAGTACTTC	CASSLVNTYEQYF
13	-	TRBJ2-5	TRBV6-5	-	TGTGCCAGTCAAGGGCAGGGTGGGGAGACCCAGTACTTC	CASQGQGGETQYF
15	-	TRBJ1-1	TRBV19	TRBD1	TGTGCCAGTAGTATCGGCGGGACAGGGAGGACTGAAGCTTTCTTT	CASSIGGTGRTEAFF
15	-	TRBJ1-5	TRBV7-2	-	TGTGCCAGCAGCCCCATGCTGGGGACAAATCAGCCCCAGCATTTT	CASSPMLGTNQPQHF
14	-	TRBJ1-4	TRBV20-1	TRBD1	TGCAGTGCTAGTTCCGGGACAGGAAAAGAAAAACTGTTTTTT	CSASSGTGKEKLFF
14	-	TRBJ1-5	TRBV7-2	TRBD1	TGTGCCAGCAGCACTGGACAGGTGCTCCAGCCCCAGCATTTT	CASSTGQVLQPQHF
17	few	TRBJ2-2	TRBV3-1/TRBV3-2	-	TGTGCCAGCAGCCAAGATCCCTACAGTACCCCCCCCGGGGAGCTGTTTTTT	CASSQDPYSTPPGELFF
16	once	TRBJ2-2	TRBV5-5	-	TGTGCCAGCAGCCCAGAGGGGGGGGGCCTGAGTTGGGAGCTGTTTTTT	CASSPEGGGLSWELFF
17	-	TRBJ2-5	TRBV11-2	TRBD1	TGTGCCAGCAGCTTAGGGACCCAGGGACAGGGGTGGGAGACCCAGTACTTC	CASSLGTQGQGWETQYF
15	-	TRBJ2-5	TRBV5-4	-	TGTGCCAGCAGCTCCCCTCGAGAGTACCAAGAGACCCAGTACTTC	CASSSPREYQETQYF
14	-	TRBJ1-6	TRBV28	-	TGTGCCAGCAGTTTAGGGGGGGCTCATTCACCCCTCCACTTT	CASSLGGAHSPLHF
17	-	TRBJ2-3	TRBV7-3	TRBD1	TGTGCCAGCAGCTTAATGGGCGGGACAGGGTTGACAGATACGCAGTATTTT	CASSLMGGTGLTDTQYF
15	-	TRBJ2-7	TRBV4-2	TRBD2	TGTGCCAGCAGCCAACTAGCGGAGTTATCCTACGAGCAGTACTTC	CASSQLAELSYEQYF
12	-	TRBJ2-1	TRBV27	-	TGTGCCAGCAGTTCGTTATACAATGAGCAGTTCTTC	CASSSLYNEQFF
12	-	TRBJ1-6	TRBV27	TRBD1	TGTGCCAGCGGGACAGCCAATTCACCCCTCCACTTT	CASGTANSPLHF
21	-	TRBJ2-1	TRBV3-1/TRBV3-2	TRBD2	TGTGCCAGCAGCCAAGCCGCATGGGGTCAAGCGGGGGGGCCGCGTTACAATGAGCAGTTCTTC	CASSQAAWGQAGGPRYNEQFF
14	-	TRBJ1-5	TRBV7-8	-	TGTGCCAGCAGCCGAACAGGGAACAATCAGCCCCAGCATTTT	CASSRTGNNQPQHF
15	-	TRBJ1-3	TRBV5-1	-	TGCGCCAGCAGCTTTGACGGAGTCTCTGGAAACACCATATATTTT	CASSFDGVSGNTIYF
14	-	TRBJ2-3	TRBV19	TRBD2	TGTGCCAGTACATCTAGCGGGCCCGCAGATACGCAGTATTTT	CASTSSGPADTQYF
13	-	TRBJ2-7	TRBV12-5	TRBD1	TGTGCTAGTGGTTCAGGGACAGAGTACGAGCAGTACTTC	CASGSGTEYEQYF
15	-	TRBJ2-1	TRBV5-1	TRBD2	TGCGCCAGCAGCTTGGCCGCGGGAGATCCCAATGAGCAGTTCTTC	CASSLAAGDPNEQFF
15	-	TRBJ2-5	TRBV5-4	TRBD1	TGTGCCAGCAGCCTGACAGGGAACCCTCAAGAGACCCAGTACTTC	CASSLTGNPQETQYF
15	-	TRBJ1-4	TRBV11-3	TRBD1	TGTGCCAGCAGCTTTCGGACAGGGGGGACTGAAAAACTGTTTTTT	CASSFRTGGTEKLFF
14	once	TRBJ1-2	TRBV9	-	TGTGCCAGCAGCTTAAGGGACAAGGACTATGGCTACACCTTC	CASSLRDKDYGYTF
11	-	TRBJ1-2	TRBV20-1	-	TGCAGTGCTCAGGGTCCCTATGGCTACACCTTC	CSAQGPYGYTF
17	-	TRBJ2-1	TRBV24-1	TRBD2	TGTGCCACCAGTAAACGGGGACTAGCGCCGTCCTACAATGAGCAGTTCTTC	CATSKRGLAPSYNEQFF
17	-	TRBJ2-6	TRBV7-2	TRBD1	TGTGCCAGCAGCTCGGGACAGGCTATCTCTGGGGCCAACGTCCTGACTTTC	CASSSGQAISGANVLTF
13	-	TRBJ1-2	TRBV19	TRBD1	TGTGCCAGTAGTGTACAGGGGAACTATGGCTACACCTTC	CASSVQGNYGYTF
14	-	TRBJ1-3	TRBV5-1	TRBD1	TGCGCCAGCAGCAGGGACAGGGCTGGAAACACCATATATTTT	CASSRDRAGNTIYF
15	-	TRBJ2-1	TRBV15	-	TGTGCCACCAGCAACACTAGAAATCTCTACAATGAGCAGTTCTTC	CATSNTRNLYNEQFF
13	-	TRBJ1-1	TRBV13	-	TGTGCCAGCAGCTCACAGGATTACACTGAAGCTTTCTTT	CASSSQDYTEAFF
13	-	TRBJ2-3	TRBV27	TRBD2	TGTGCCAGTCAACGGGGGGGCACAGATACGCAGTATTTT	CASQRGGTDTQYF
14	-	TRBJ1-2	TRBV6-5	-	TGTGCCAGCAGTTCTTGGACCATCGGGGATGGCTACACCTTC	CASSSWTIGDGYTF
16	-	TRBJ1-2	TRBV5-1	-	TGCGCCAGCAGCTTGGGCGGGGGGTCAGCAAACTATGGCTACACCTTC	CASSLGGGSANYGYTF
16	-	TRBJ1-1	TRBV5-1	-	TGCGCCAGCAGCTTGTTCTACTCCCTAACTATCACTGAAGCTTTCTTT	CASSLFYSLTITEAFF
13	once	TRBJ2-1	TRBV5-1	-	TGCGCCAGCAGTCCCAGATCCTACAATGAGCAGTTCTTC	CASSPRSYNEQFF
15	-	TRBJ2-4	TRBV7-2	TRBD2	TGTGCCAGCAGCCCGGGAGGGAGGGCCAAAAACATTCAGTACTTC	CASSPGGRAKNIQYF
12	-	TRBJ2-3	TRBV7-9	-	TGTGCCAGCAGTAGACAGCAAGATACGCAGTATTTT	CASSRQQDTQYF
13	-	TRBJ1-2	TRBV5-1	-	TGCGCCAGCAGCTTGGAAGGGGTGGATGGCTACACCTTC	CASSLEGVDGYTF
17	-	TRBJ1-5	TRBV2	TRBD1	TGTGCCAGCAGCGACGACGGACAGGACCTTTCCAATCAGCCCCAGCATTTT	CASSDDGQDLSNQPQHF
13	-	TRBJ1-2	TRBV6-5	TRBD1	TGTGCCAGCAGGGGGACAGGGTTGAATGGCTACACCTTC	CASRGTGLNGYTF
15	-	TRBJ1-1	TRBV6-6	TRBD1	TGTGCCAGCAGCCTACCTAGGGGGCAGAACACTGAAGCTTTCTTT	CASSLPRGQNTEAFF